The TCR beta chain under discussion was sequenced for a study of beta chain features in type 1 diabetes. Study observations and caveats: Possible PCR preference for shorter templates applied equally to patients and controls. TCRB CDR3s from Type 1 diabetes patients were moderately but significantly shorter in all four CD4+ subsets. The analysis here could not establish whether HLA type shapes TCRB rearrangement.

Comment on this clone: Its antigen remains unidentified.

The whole isolated RNA underwent reverse transcription, so sequencing captured expressed TCRB transcripts. There were 3 million to 4 million reads on average in the naive, central memory and regulatory T cell samples. TCRdb's table, derived via immunoSEQ multiplex PCR, lists solely in-frame clones and lacks some. The data hold under 150,000 clones, with around 9% observed a single time. V was trimmed by 3 bases and J by 0 bases, leaving 8 bases between them. CDR1 and CDR2 from the germline V gene are SGDLS and YYNGEE. This CDR3 spans 14 amino acids. The J gene is TRBJ2-3, the V gene TRBV9; D ambiguous. Sequencing was carried out using central memory CD4+ T cells from blood. The sequence derives from a man aged 25 to 45 with type 1 diabetes. In DNA, the CDR3 is TGTGCCAGCAGCGCAACTGGTAGCACAGATACGCAGTATTTT. This sequence encodes CASSATGSTDTQYF.